A selection of T cell receptor beta chains follows, all from one sample in a study of post-analysis software for immune sequencing data. One entry per CDR3 protein, called by TCRdb with MiXCR from the PCR reads. The data contain around 710,000 distinct CDR3 sequences, 35% to 55% of them singletons. The sequenced sample was blood. These receptors originate from a girl under 18 with multiple sclerosis. CDR3s include the opening cysteine and the closing phenylalanine or tryptophan. D genes are given only for firm matches. Only part of the rows carry a size: once, few, many, or a class if the clone is expanded.

j_call d_call clone_size v_call cdr3_aa cdr3_nt
TRBJ2-5 TRBD2 once TRBV6-1 CASTLSGRAVRETQYF TGTGCCAGCACCCTTAGCGGGAGGGCCGTTAGAGAGACCCAGTACTTC
TRBJ2-5 . . TRBV20-1 CSARPPGLQETQYF TGCAGTGCTAGGCCCCCGGGACTTCAAGAGACCCAGTACTTC
TRBJ2-1 . once TRBV7-3 CASSSSGGTRNEQFF TGTGCCAGCAGCTCCTCAGGTGGCACACGCAATGAGCAGTTCTTC
TRBJ2-5 TRBD1 . TRBV9 CASSADLGQGEKQYF TGTGCCAGCAGCGCAGACCTAGGACAGGGTGAGAAGCAGTACTTC
TRBJ2-7 . few TRBV7-8 CASSLLDRLGTYEQYF TGTGCCAGCAGCCTTCTAGACCGCTTAGGAACCTACGAGCAGTACTTC
TRBJ2-5 . . TRBV29-1 CSVMEGSQETQYF TGCAGCGTCATGGAGGGTTCCCAAGAGACCCAGTACTTC
TRBJ2-1 TRBD2 . TRBV20-1 CSAEGLAGRALYNEQFF TGCAGTGCCGAGGGACTAGCGGGAAGGGCCCTCTACAATGAGCAGTTCTTC
TRBJ2-1 TRBD2 . TRBV20-1 CSASTIRLAESSYNEQFF TGCAGTGCTTCCACCATTAGACTAGCGGAGAGCTCCTACAATGAGCAGTTCTTC
TRBJ1-1 TRBD1 . TRBV11-3 CASSRDSDLNTEAFF TGTGCCAGCAGCCGGGACAGTGACCTGAACACTGAAGCTTTCTTT
TRBJ2-5 . many TRBV29-1 CSVGASLSGETQYF TGCAGCGTTGGTGCCAGCTTATCAGGGGAGACCCAGTACTTC
TRBJ1-2 TRBD1 few TRBV6-5 CASSESRDRVYGYTF TGTGCCAGCAGTGAGAGCCGGGACAGGGTTTATGGCTACACCTTC
TRBJ1-1 . few TRBV12-3/TRBV12-4 CASRKTGGDTEAFF TGTGCCAGCAGGAAGACAGGAGGGGACACTGAAGCTTTCTTT
TRBJ2-3 TRBD2 few TRBV7-3 CACGLAGGTDTQYF TGTGCCTGCGGACTAGCGGGAGGGACAGATACGCAGTATTTT
TRBJ2-7 . . TRBV29-1 CSAGGIGPHEQYF TGCAGCGCTGGGGGAATCGGGCCCCACGAGCAGTACTTC
TRBJ2-1 . . TRBV24-1 CATSDLQRARNEQFF TGTGCCACCAGTGATTTGCAGAGGGCGCGAAATGAGCAGTTCTTC
TRBJ2-7 . . TRBV24-1 CATSDTAGRAPYEQYF TGTGCCACCAGTGATACCGCGGGCAGGGCCCCCTACGAGCAGTACTTC
TRBJ2-7 TRBD1 few TRBV27 CASSLDRVGDEQYF TGTGCCAGCAGTTTAGACAGGGTGGGCGACGAGCAGTACTTC
TRBJ2-1 . . TRBV9 CASSVAATSSYNEQFF TGTGCCAGCAGCGTAGCAGCGACTAGCTCCTACAATGAGCAGTTCTTC
TRBJ2-3 TRBD1 few TRBV4-2 CASSQRTGYTDTQYF TGTGCCAGCAGCCAAAGGACAGGCTACACAGATACGCAGTATTTT
TRBJ2-7 TRBD2 . TRBV5-1 CASSPPTSGLSYEQYF TGCGCCAGCAGCCCACCGACTAGCGGCCTTTCTTACGAGCAGTACTTC
TRBJ2-5 . few TRBV7-2 CASSLEGDWRGQETQYF TGTGCCAGCAGCTTAGAGGGGGACTGGAGGGGGCAAGAGACCCAGTACTTC
TRBJ1-1 TRBD1 . TRBV13 CASSPPGTGSEAFF TGTGCCAGCAGCCCACCAGGGACAGGAAGCGAGGCTTTCTTT
TRBJ1-5 . . TRBV12-3/TRBV12-4 CASSFPGSQPQHF TGTGCCAGCAGTTTCCCCGGGAGTCAGCCCCAGCATTTT
TRBJ2-3 . once TRBV7-2 CASSPGQSIGTQYF TGTGCCAGCAGCCCAGGACAGAGTATTGGTACGCAGTATTTT
TRBJ2-7 TRBD2 . TRBV10-3 CAISDHSGILHEQYF TGTGCCATCAGTGATCATAGCGGGATTCTCCACGAGCAGTACTTC
TRBJ2-3 TRBD2 . TRBV3-1 CASSQRLAGVGADTQYF TGTGCCAGCAGCCAAAGATTAGCGGGAGTGGGCGCAGATACGCAGTATTTT
TRBJ2-1 TRBD2 . TRBV29-1 CSVESRAGADNEQFF TGCAGCGTTGAAAGTCGAGCGGGAGCCGACAATGAGCAGTTCTTC
TRBJ1-1 . . TRBV20-1 CSAPPAGNTEAFF TGCAGTGCTCCCCCGGCAGGGAACACTGAAGCTTTCTTT
TRBJ2-5 . . TRBV27 CASSFLDKGKRETQYF TGTGCCAGCAGTTTTCTGGACAAGGGAAAGAGGGAGACCCAGTACTTC
TRBJ2-3 TRBD2 . TRBV20-1 CSGLAGPDTQYF TGCTCGGGACTAGCGGGACCAGATACGCAGTATTTT
TRBJ2-1 TRBD2 . TRBV7-9 CASSLDDPVPSGSRNEQFF TGTGCCAGCAGCTTAGATGACCCGGTCCCTAGCGGGAGTAGGAATGAGCAGTTCTTC
TRBJ1-1 . . TRBV12-3/TRBV12-4 CASSLGINTEAFF TGTGCCAGCAGTTTGGGGATCAACACTGAAGCTTTCTTT
TRBJ2-7 TRBD1 . TRBV18 CASQTGTGPYEQYF TGTGCCAGCCAAACCGGGACAGGGCCCTACGAGCAGTACTTC
TRBJ2-3 TRBD2 . TRBV29-1 CSVVGTSGTDTQYF TGCAGCGTTGTAGGGACTAGCGGCACAGATACGCAGTATTTT
TRBJ2-7 TRBD2 few TRBV29-1 CSVAGLAGGEQYF TGCAGCGTGGCCGGACTAGCGGGAGGAGAGCAGTACTTC
TRBJ1-5 TRBD1 few TRBV12-3/TRBV12-4 CASRGQGAQPQHF TGTGCCAGCAGGGGGCAGGGGGCGCAGCCCCAGCATTTT
TRBJ2-3 . . TRBV27 CASMGQPRGSQYF TGTGCCAGCATGGGGCAGCCCCGAGGATCGCAGTATTTT
TRBJ2-3 TRBD1 . TRBV20-1 CSGQTGGTDTRYF TGCAGTGGCCAGACAGGGGGCACAGATACGCGGTATTTT
TRBJ2-1 . few TRBV7-3 CASSLGAAGGGDEQFF TGTGCCAGCAGCTTAGGGGCGGCAGGGGGAGGAGATGAGCAGTTCTTC
TRBJ2-7 . . TRBV29-1 CSVGWTVYEQYF TGCAGCGTTGGCTGGACAGTCTACGAGCAGTACTTC
TRBJ2-1 TRBD2 few TRBV15 CATSRLAGENEQFF TGTGCCACCAGCAGATTAGCGGGAGAAAATGAGCAGTTCTTC